The 22 T cell receptor beta chains in this list originate from one sample, sequenced in a study of T cells in Graves' hyperthyroidism and ophthalmopathy. RNA transcripts provided the source from which TCR beta CDR3 regions were amplified. First-round RT-PCR with HTBI primers amplified the TCR CDR3 region. From the multiplex PCR reads, TCRdb called clonotypes with MiXCR, one entry per CDR3 protein. The sample lists 550,000 to 850,000 distinct CDR3 sequences; 18% were seen once. Sequenced input: blood. The origin of the receptors is a woman aged 45-60 years with Graves' hyperthyroidism that later progressed to Graves' ophthalmopathy.

In its sample, this clonotype was seen a few times. The chain links TRBV19 to TRBJ2-1, with D perhaps given as TRBD1 or TRBD2 (5 bases each). The germline V and J ends were trimmed by 5 bases and 1 base, with 24 bases remaining between them. Germline assignment: CDR1 LNHDA and CDR2 SQIVND (reference sequence). The CDR3 contains 19 residues. The CDR3 reads CASSVGGGRGRGSYNEQFF. Here the CDR3 DNA reads TGTGCCAGTAGTGTTGGTGGAGGTAGGGGTCGGGGTTCCTACAATGAGCAGTTCTTC. The full variable domain, in which reference TRBV19 and TRBJ2-1 provide the parts outside the CDR3, is DGGITQSPKYLFRKEGQNVTLSCEQNLNHDAMYWYRQDPGQGLRLIYYSQIVNDFQKGDIAEGYSVSREKKESFPLTVTSAQKNPTAFYLCASSVGGGRGRGSYNEQFFGPGTRLTVL.

The V and J genes are TRBV12-3 or TRBV12-4 and TRBJ1-1; no clear D gene. Trimming pared 11 bases from V and 1 base from J, leaving 11 bases between. The CDR3 sequence is 12 residues long. The CDR3: CAGTAANTEAFF. CDR3 sequence (DNA): TGTGCCGGCACCGCCGCGAACACTGAAGCTTTCTTT.

This clonotype showed up many times. The chain uses TRBV7-2 and TRBJ2-1; possible D gene TRBD2, 5 bases. CDR3 length: 13 residues. Germline V gene lookup returns CDR1 SGHTA and CDR2 FQGNSA. V was pared by 3 bases and J by 9 bases, with 12 bases between. The CDR3 bases are TGTGCCAGCAGCTTCCCTAGCAGTAGTGAGCAGTTCTTC. Protein product: CASSFPSSSEQFF. Complete variable domain (other parts from reference TRBV7-2 and TRBJ2-1): GAGVSQSPSNKVTEKGKDVELRCDPISGHTALYWYRQSLGQGLEFLIYFQGNSAPDKSGLPSDRFSAERTGGSVSTLTIQRTQQEDSAVYLCASSFPSSSEQFFGPGTRLTVL.

This clonotype was seen repeatedly, ten times or more. The V gene is TRBV12-3 or TRBV12-4, the J gene TRBJ1-5; 9 nucleotides align to TRBD1. The CDR3 totals 16 residues. The J segment lost 0 bases and the V segment lost 5 bases, leaving 5 bases of the junction unmatched. CDR3 in amino acids: CASSIGTGNSNQPQHF. DNA of the CDR3: TGTGCCAGCAGTATTGGGACAGGGAATAGCAATCAGCCCCAGCATTTT.

The table lists this clonotype with a count of one. The chain's CDR3 is CASQRTRGAGEKLFF. The CDR3 coding sequence is TGTGCCAGTCAACGCACGCGGGGGGCAGGTGAAAAACTGTTTTTT. The V gene is TRBV19, the J gene TRBJ1-4, with D possibly matching TRBD1 (6 bases). V lost 8 bases, J lost 7 bases, and 20 bases lay in between. Per germline, CDR1 LNHDA and CDR2 SQIVND (reference sequence). The CDR3 runs 15 residues.

This clonotype was detected many times. For the CDR3, the DNA is TGTGCCAGCAGTGAAGCGCGGACTAAATTTGATACGCAGTATTTT. As protein: CASSEARTKFDTQYF. This chain joins TRBV2 and TRBJ2-3, with D possibly being TRBD2 (6 bases). Germline V gene sequence: CDR1 SNHLY, CDR2 FYNNEI. V dropped 0 bases and J dropped 6 bases, with 13 bases sitting between them. The CDR3 spans 15 residues.

The genes are TRBV13 and TRBJ2-3; TRBD2 is a possible D gene (6 bases). This CDR3 comprises 15 residues. Trimming removed 2 bases from V and 5 bases from J, with 14 bases in between. Germline CDR1 and CDR2: PRHDT and FYEKMQ (reference sequence). The CDR3 DNA follows: TGTGCCAGCAGCTTATACCGGGGGAGAGGAGATACGCAGTATTTT. It translates to CASSLYRGRGDTQYF.

With regard to this clonotype: Since a much larger clone is just one base distant, this may be a read error. The chain combines TRBV7-9 with TRBJ2-3; maybe TRBD1 (6 bases). Germline V gene data show CDR1 as SEHNR and CDR2 as FQNEAQ (reference sequence). CDR3 length equals 15 residues. V was clipped by 5 bases and J by 4 bases, with 16 bases between them. The CDR3 coding sequence is TGTGCCAGCAGCAGGTCAGGGGCGTCTGCAGATACGCAGTATTTT. It encodes CASSRSGASADTQYF.

The gene calls are TRBV2 and TRBJ1-5; a weak D match, TRBD1 (5 bases). Trimming cost V 6 bases and J 3 bases, with 12 bases left between them. The germline gives CDR1 SNHLY, CDR2 FYNNEI. This CDR3 has 14 amino acids. CDR3 residues: CASRQDRDNQPQHF. CDR3 DNA sequence: TGTGCCAGCAGACAAGACAGAGACAATCAGCCCCAGCATTTT.

The rearrangement links TRBV12-3 or TRBV12-4 to TRBJ1-2; possible D gene TRBD1, 5 bases. V was pared by 4 bases and J by 6 bases, with 12 bases between. This CDR3 has 13 residues. This chain's CDR3 is CASSWVGGNGYTF. DNA for the CDR3: TGTGCCAGCAGTTGGGTGGGGGGTAATGGCTACACCTTC.

The chain combines TRBV27 with TRBJ2-1; 7 positions agree with TRBD2. Germline values: CDR1 MNHEY, CDR2 SMNVEV (reference sequence). V lost 2 bases, J lost 0 bases, and 7 bases stayed unmatched. The CDR3 extends over 17 amino acids. As DNA, the CDR3 is TGTGCCAGCAGTTTAGGCCTTTCGGGGGGCTCCTACAATGAGCAGTTCTTC. It translates to CASSLGLSGGSYNEQFF.

The CDR3 spells CASSPESGGLGTEAFF. In DNA form, the CDR3 reads TGCGCCAGCAGCCCGGAATCGGGGGGGTTGGGGACTGAAGCTTTCTTT. This sequence joins TRBV4-1 and TRBJ1-1; D may be TRBD1 (5 bases). Trimming left V 4 bases short and J 5 bases short, with 20 bases between. The V gene's germline CDR1 is MGHRA and CDR2 YSYEKL. The CDR3 spans 16 residues.

This clonotype showed up just a few times. The V call is TRBV24-1, the J call TRBJ1-2; the D gene is possibly TRBD1 (6 bases). The CDR3 loop spans 16 amino acids. V lost 2 bases and J 6 bases, leaving 18 bases between the germline ends. CDR1 and CDR2 (germline): KGHDR, SFDVKD. The DNA for the CDR3 is TGTGCCACCAGTGATTCGGACGGCAGGGGTCGGGATGGCTACACCTTC. This sequence encodes CATSDSDGRGRDGYTF.

V and J are TRBV6-5 and TRBJ2-2, with D tentatively TRBD1 (5 bases). This CDR3 is 18 amino acids long. The V end was cut by 0 bases, the J end by 0 bases, with 14 bases between. Germline-derived CDR1 and CDR2 are MNHEY and SVGAGI. DNA of the CDR3: TGTGCCAGCAGTTACTCTCGGCGTGGACAAGCGAACACCGGGGAGCTGTTTTTT. It yields the protein CASSYSRRGQANTGELFF.

This clonotype was seen repeatedly, ten times or more. The chain couples TRBV5-1 to TRBJ2-6, with D tentatively TRBD2 (5 bases). Trimming took off 8 bases at V and 0 bases at J, with 18 bases between the two ends. This CDR3 has 17 amino acids. Germline-derived CDR1 and CDR2 are SGHRS and YFSETQ. The CDR3 DNA sequence: TGCGCCAGTAAGGTGACGGGGTTCCTCTCTGGGGCCAACGTCCTGACTTTC. This encodes CASKVTGFLSGANVLTF.

In this sample, this clonotype turned up a few times. The J gene is TRBJ1-1, the V gene TRBV6-1, with D tentatively TRBD1 (6 bases). Trimming stripped 6 bases from V and 1 base from J, with 15 bases between. Germline assignment: CDR1 MNHNS and CDR2 SASEGT. CDR3 length: 15 residues. In DNA form, the CDR3 reads TGTGCCAGCAGGTATAGGACAGTTGGGAACACTGAAGCTTTCTTT. Protein sequence: CASRYRTVGNTEAFF.

J is TRBJ2-2 and V is TRBV19, with a possible D match to TRBD2 (5 bases). V lost 9 bases to trimming and J lost 1 base, with 15 bases between them. The CDR3 runs 15 residues. The germline V gene encodes CDR1 LNHDA and CDR2 SQIVND (reference sequence). The DNA of the CDR3 is TGTGCCAGCCCCGACCGACGGGAGAACACCGGGGAGCTGTTTTTT. Protein sequence: CASPDRRENTGELFF. The whole variable domain, filled in from reference TRBV19 and TRBJ2-2, reads DGGITQSPKYLFRKEGQNVTLSCEQNLNHDAMYWYRQDPGQGLRLIYYSQIVNDFQKGDIAEGYSVSREKKESFPLTVTSAQKNPTAFYLCASPDRRENTGELFFGEGSRLTVL.

Ten or more counts support this clonotype. The rearrangement joins TRBV20-1 to TRBJ2-1; 7 bases agree with TRBD2. V gave up 4 bases and J gave up 2 bases; unmatched junction bases: 5. The germline gives CDR1 DFQATT, CDR2 SNEGSKA (reference sequence). The length of the CDR3 is 14 residues. This CDR3 is CSATFRGAYNEQFF. The CDR3 region has the DNA TGCAGTGCTACGTTCCGGGGGGCCTACAATGAGCAGTTCTTC.

Notes on this clonotype: Likely a read error: the CDR3 ends without its conserved phenylalanine or tryptophan. The rearrangement links TRBV6-1 to TRBJ2-7; tentatively, D is TRBD1 (5 bases). The CDR3 spans 14 residues. V shed 7 bases and J shed 3 bases, with 16 bases lying between them. Germline CDR1 reads MNHNS; CDR2 reads SASEGT. The CDR3 sequence: CASTRDRLFYEQYS. The CDR3 coding sequence is TGTGCCAGCACCAGGGATCGGCTTTTCTACGAGCAGTACTCC.

The rearrangement joins TRBV4-2 to TRBJ2-7; 9 nucleotides match TRBD1. The CDR3 contains 19 residues. J gave up 1 base and V 2 bases, and 15 bases lay outside the gene matches. Looked up from germline, CDR1 is LGHNA and CDR2 is YNFKEQ. This CDR3 is CASSQWEDPGTGISYEQYF. CDR3 bases: TGTGCCAGCAGCCAATGGGAGGACCCAGGGACAGGGATATCCTACGAGCAGTACTTC.

The rearrangement joins TRBV4-2 to TRBJ1-2, with D possibly matching TRBD1 (6 bases). The CDR3 runs to 16 residues. CDR1 and CDR2 (germline): LGHNA, YNFKEQ. V lost 1 base and J 5 bases, leaving 17 bases between the germline ends. CDR3 residues: CASSQVRAGDPYGYTF. DNA of the CDR3: TGTGCCAGCAGCCAAGTGAGGGCAGGGGACCCTTATGGCTACACCTTC.

This clonotype showed up just a few times. The J gene is TRBJ2-5, the V gene TRBV29-1, with 13 bases fitting TRBD2. CDR1 is SQVTM and CDR2 is ANQGSEA in the germline V gene. This CDR3 has 14 amino acids. The ends lost 7 bases at V and 1 base at J; junction bases unmatched: 3. CDR3 sequence: CSGGTSGAQETQYF. CDR3 in DNA: TGCAGCGGGGGGACTAGCGGGGCCCAAGAGACCCAGTACTTC. Supplemented by reference TRBV29-1 and TRBJ2-5, the full variable domain reads SAVISQKPSRDICQRGTSLTIQCQVDSQVTMMFWYRQQPGQSLTLIATANQGSEATYESGFVIDKFPISRPNLTFSTLTVSNMSPEDSSIYLCSGGTSGAQETQYFGPGTRLLVL.